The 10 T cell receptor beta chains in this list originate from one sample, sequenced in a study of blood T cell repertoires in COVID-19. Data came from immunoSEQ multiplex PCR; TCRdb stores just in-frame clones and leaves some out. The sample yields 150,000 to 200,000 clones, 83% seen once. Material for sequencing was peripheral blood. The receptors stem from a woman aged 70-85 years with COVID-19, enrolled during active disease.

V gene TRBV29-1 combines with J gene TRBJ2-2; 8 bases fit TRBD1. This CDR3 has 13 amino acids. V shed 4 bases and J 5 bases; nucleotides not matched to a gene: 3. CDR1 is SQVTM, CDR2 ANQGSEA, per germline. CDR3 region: CSVGQGLTGELFF. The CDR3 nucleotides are TGCAGCGTTGGACAGGGGCTAACCGGGGAGCTGTTTTTT.

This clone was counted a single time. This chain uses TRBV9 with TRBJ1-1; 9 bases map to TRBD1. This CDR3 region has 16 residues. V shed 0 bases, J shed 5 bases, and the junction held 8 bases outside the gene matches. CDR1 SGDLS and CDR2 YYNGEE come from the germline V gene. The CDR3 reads CASSVDPGTGLTEAFF. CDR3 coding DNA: TGTGCCAGCAGCGTAGACCCCGGGACAGGGTTGACTGAAGCTTTCTTT.

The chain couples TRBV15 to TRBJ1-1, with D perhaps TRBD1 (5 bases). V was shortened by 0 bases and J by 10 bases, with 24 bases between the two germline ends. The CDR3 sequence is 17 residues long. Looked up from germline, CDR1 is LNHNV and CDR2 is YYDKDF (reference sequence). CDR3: CATSRDNGGRGSGGAFF. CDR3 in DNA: TGTGCCACCAGCAGAGATAATGGAGGGAGAGGGTCGGGGGGAGCTTTCTTT.

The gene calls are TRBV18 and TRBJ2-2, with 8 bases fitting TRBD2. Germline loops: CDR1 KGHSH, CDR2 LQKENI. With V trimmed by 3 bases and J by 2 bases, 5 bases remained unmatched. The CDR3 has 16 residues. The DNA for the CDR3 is TGTGCCAGCTCACCCGCCGGGACTAGTAACACCGGGGAGCTGTTTTTT. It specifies CASSPAGTSNTGELFF.

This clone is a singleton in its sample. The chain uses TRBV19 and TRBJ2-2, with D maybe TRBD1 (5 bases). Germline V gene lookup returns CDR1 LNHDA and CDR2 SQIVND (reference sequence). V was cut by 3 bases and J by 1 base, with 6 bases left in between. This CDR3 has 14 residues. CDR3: CASSIQGNTGELFF. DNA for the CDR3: TGTGCCAGTAGTATCCAGGGGAACACCGGGGAGCTGTTTTTT.

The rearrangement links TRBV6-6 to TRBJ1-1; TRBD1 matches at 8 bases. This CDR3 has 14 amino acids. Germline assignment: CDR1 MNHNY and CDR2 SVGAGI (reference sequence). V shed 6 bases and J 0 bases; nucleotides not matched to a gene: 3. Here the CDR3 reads CASRWTGMNTEAFF. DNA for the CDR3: TGTGCCAGCAGATGGACAGGGATGAACACTGAAGCTTTCTTT.

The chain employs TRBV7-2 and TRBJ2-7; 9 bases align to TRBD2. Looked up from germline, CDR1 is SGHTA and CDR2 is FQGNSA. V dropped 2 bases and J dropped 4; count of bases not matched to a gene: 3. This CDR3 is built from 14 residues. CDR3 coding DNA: TGTGCCAGCAGCTTAAGGCTAGCGGGGTACGAGCAGTACTTC. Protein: CASSLRLAGYEQYF. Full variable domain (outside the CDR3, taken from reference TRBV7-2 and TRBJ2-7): GAGVSQSPSNKVTEKGKDVELRCDPISGHTALYWYRQSLGQGLEFLIYFQGNSAPDKSGLPSDRFSAERTGGSVSTLTIQRTQQEDSAVYLCASSLRLAGYEQYFGPGTRLTVT.

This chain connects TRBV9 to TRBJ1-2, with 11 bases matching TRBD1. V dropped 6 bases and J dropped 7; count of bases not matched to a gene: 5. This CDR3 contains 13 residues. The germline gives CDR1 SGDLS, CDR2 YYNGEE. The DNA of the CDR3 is TGTGCCAGCAATGGAGGACAGGGGGCTGGCTACACCTTC. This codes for CASNGGQGAGYTF.

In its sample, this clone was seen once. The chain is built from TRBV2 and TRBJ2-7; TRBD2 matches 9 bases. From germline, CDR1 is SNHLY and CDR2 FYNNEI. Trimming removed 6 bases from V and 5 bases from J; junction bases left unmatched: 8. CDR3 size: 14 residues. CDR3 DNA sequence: TGTGCCAGCAGCCATCCGGGACTAGCCCACGAGCAGTACTTC. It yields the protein CASSHPGLAHEQYF.

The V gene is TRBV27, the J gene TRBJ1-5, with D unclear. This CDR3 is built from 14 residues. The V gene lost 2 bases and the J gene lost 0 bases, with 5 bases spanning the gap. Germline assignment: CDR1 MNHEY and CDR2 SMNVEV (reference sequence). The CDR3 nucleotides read TGTGCCAGCAGTTTAGGGAGTAGCAATCAGCCCCAGCATTTT. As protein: CASSLGSSNQPQHF.